These 10 T cell receptor beta chains share one sample of origin, sequenced in a study of vaccination effects on CD4 cells after COVID-19. Profiled with immunoSEQ multiplex PCR; TCRdb holds only in-frame clones, not every one. The repertoire holds around 24,000 clones, with 75% to 80% as singletons. Within the ViraFEST assay, antigen-specific CD4+ T cells underwent expansion with viral peptide pools prior to sequencing. The authors isolated CD4+ T cells after more than eight days of culture. Everyone in the study got two shots of either the BNT162b2 or mRNA-1273 vaccine. Which antigens these TCRs recognize remains unknown. Sequenced here: CD4+ T cells from PBMCs cultured with SARS-CoV-2 spike peptides, sampled after COVID-19 vaccination. The receptors here all came from a human donor who received a COVID-19 vaccine. Some clones in this sample may be carry-over from other donors' samples.

This clone was recorded only once. This chain joins TRBV24-1 and TRBJ2-3; possibly TRBD1 for D (5 bases). The CDR3 spans 15 residues. The V gene lost 4 bases and the J gene lost 2 bases, with 12 bases spanning the gap. Looked up from germline, CDR1 is KGHDR and CDR2 is SFDVKD. The CDR3 protein is CATSDRTRTTDTQYF. DNA for the CDR3: TGTGCCACCAGTGACCGGACAAGAACCACAGATACGCAGTATTTT.

This clone was counted a single time. This chain connects TRBV11-2 to TRBJ2-1, with D unclear. With 3 bases removed from V and 0 bases from J, the gap between germline ends came to 12 bases. This CDR3 spans 16 amino acids. The V gene's germline CDR1 is SGHAT and CDR2 FQNNGV. CDR3 residues: CASSLDILSSYNEQFF. DNA of the CDR3: TGTGCCAGCAGCTTGGATATTTTAAGCTCCTACAATGAGCAGTTCTTC.

V is TRBV29-1 and J is TRBJ2-2, with D hard to call. The CDR3 is 12 residues long. V lost 4 bases, J lost 4 bases, and 7 bases lay in between. Germline V lookup: CDR1 SQVTM, CDR2 ANQGSEA. The CDR3 loop is CSVARTTGELFF. For the CDR3, the DNA is TGCAGCGTTGCACGGACCACCGGGGAGCTGTTTTTT.

The chain carries TRBV11-2 and TRBJ1-4, with D maybe TRBD1 (5 bases). The CDR3 loop spans 14 amino acids. V was shortened by 1 base and J by 7 bases, with 10 bases between the two germline ends. Germline CDR1 SGHAT, CDR2 FQNNGV. This chain's CDR3 is CASSLGGDVEKLFF. The DNA of the CDR3 is TGTGCCAGCAGCTTAGGGGGGGACGTTGAAAAACTGTTTTTT.

This sequence joins TRBV6-2 or TRBV6-3 and TRBJ1-1, with unresolved D. From germline, CDR1 is MNHEY and CDR2 SVGEGT. Trimming took off 6 bases at V and 0 bases at J, with 14 bases between the two ends. This CDR3 has 15 residues. CDR3 in DNA: TGTGCCAGCAGCCGACCTGGGCATCTGAACACTGAAGCTTTCTTT. Translated, it gives CASSRPGHLNTEAFF.

CDR3 DNA: TGTGCCAGCCGTTCACCGGGACACCTCTACAATGAGCAGTTCTTC. Translated: CASRSPGHLYNEQFF. This chain connects TRBV27 to TRBJ2-1, with a tentative D call TRBD1 (6 bases). The CDR3 is made up of 15 amino acids. Germline values: CDR1 MNHEY, CDR2 SMNVEV (reference sequence). The V and J ends lost 8 bases and 3 bases respectively, with 17 bases between them.

This clone has a handful of counts. This sequence joins TRBV6-2 or TRBV6-3 and TRBJ1-2; 7 positions match TRBD1. V lost 5 bases, J lost 2 bases, and 8 bases stayed unmatched. Germline V gene data show CDR1 as MNHEY and CDR2 as SVGEGT. The CDR3 loop spans 15 amino acids. The CDR3 DNA sequence: TGTGCCAGCAGTACTCGGACAGGAATCAACTATGGCTACACCTTC. It encodes CASSTRTGINYGYTF.

The chain is built from TRBV18 and TRBJ2-5; D possibly corresponds to TRBD1 (6 bases). Germline V gene sequence: CDR1 KGHSH, CDR2 LQKENI. The CDR3 contains 15 residues. The ends were cut back, 0 bases at V and 2 bases at J, with 10 bases in the middle. In DNA, the CDR3 is TGTGCCAGCTCACCACCGACAGGACAACAAGAGACCCAGTACTTC. Translated, it gives CASSPPTGQQETQYF.

This clone showed up just once. The chain carries TRBV4-1 and TRBJ2-5; D possibly matches TRBD1 or TRBD2 (6 bases each). Germline V gives CDR1 MGHRA, CDR2 YSYEKL. The CDR3 is 17 residues long. The V end was cut by 1 base, the J end by 2 bases, with 17 bases between. The CDR3 sequence: CASSQVLTRGRQETQYF. The CDR3 bases are TGCGCCAGCAGCCAAGTATTGACCCGGGGGCGACAAGAGACCCAGTACTTC.

As concerns this clone: This same CDR3 is encoded by further DNA sequences in the sample. The genes are TRBV25-1 and TRBJ1-4; D not certain. The CDR3 length is 15 residues. Germline CDR1 and CDR2: MGHDK and SYGVNS. The ends were cut back, 1 base at V and 7 bases at J, with 13 bases in the middle. CDR3 loop: CASSESVSLGEKLFF. DNA for the CDR3: TGTGCCAGCAGTGAATCGGTCAGCCTGGGTGAAAAACTGTTTTTT.